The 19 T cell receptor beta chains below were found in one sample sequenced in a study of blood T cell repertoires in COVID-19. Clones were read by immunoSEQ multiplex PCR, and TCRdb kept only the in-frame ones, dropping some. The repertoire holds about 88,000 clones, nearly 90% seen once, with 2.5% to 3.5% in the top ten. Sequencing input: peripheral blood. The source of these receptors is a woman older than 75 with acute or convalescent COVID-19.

CDR3 nucleotide sequence: TGTGCCAGCTCCGTCATCGGGGAGAACACTGAAGCTTTCTTT. It codes for CASSVIGENTEAFF. The rearrangement uses TRBV18 and TRBJ1-1; D remains ambiguous. The V gene's germline CDR1 is KGHSH and CDR2 LQKENI. V lost 6 bases, J lost 1 base, and 12 bases lay in between. The CDR3 runs to 14 residues.

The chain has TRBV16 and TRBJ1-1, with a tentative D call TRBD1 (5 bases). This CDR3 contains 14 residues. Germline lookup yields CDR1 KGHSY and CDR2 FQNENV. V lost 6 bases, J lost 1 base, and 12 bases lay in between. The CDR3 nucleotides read TGTGCCAGCAGGAAAATGGGGGGGAACACTGAAGCTTTCTTT. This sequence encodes CASRKMGGNTEAFF.

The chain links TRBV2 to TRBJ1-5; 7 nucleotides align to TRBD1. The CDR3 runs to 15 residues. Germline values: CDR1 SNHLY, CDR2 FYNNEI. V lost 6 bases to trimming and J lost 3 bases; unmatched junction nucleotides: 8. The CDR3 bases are TGTGCCAGCAGACTCCGGGACAGACCCAATCAGCCCCAGCATTTT. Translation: CASRLRDRPNQPQHF.

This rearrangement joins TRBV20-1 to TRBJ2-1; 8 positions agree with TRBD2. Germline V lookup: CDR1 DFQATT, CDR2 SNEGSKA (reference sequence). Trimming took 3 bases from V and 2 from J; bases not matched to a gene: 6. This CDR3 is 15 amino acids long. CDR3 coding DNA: TGCAGTGCTAGTTATACGGGAGGGCCCTACAATGAGCAGTTCTTC. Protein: CSASYTGGPYNEQFF.

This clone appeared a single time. The CDR3 DNA reads TGTGCCAGCAGCCTTCGAGGGATTGGAGGGAACTCTGGAAACACCATATATTTT. It is translated as CASSLRGIGGNSGNTIYF. The chain uses TRBV4-2 and TRBJ1-3; D gene unclear. Germline lookup yields CDR1 LGHNA and CDR2 YNFKEQ. The CDR3 spans 18 residues. The V and J ends lost 4 bases and 0 bases respectively, with 19 bases between them.

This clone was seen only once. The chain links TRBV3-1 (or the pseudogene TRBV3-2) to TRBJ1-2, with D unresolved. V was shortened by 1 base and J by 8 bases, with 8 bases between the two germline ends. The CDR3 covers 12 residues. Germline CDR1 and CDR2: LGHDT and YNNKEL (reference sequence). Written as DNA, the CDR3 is TGTGCCAGCAGCCAAGCAAGCGGGGGCTACACCTTC. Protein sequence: CASSQASGGYTF.

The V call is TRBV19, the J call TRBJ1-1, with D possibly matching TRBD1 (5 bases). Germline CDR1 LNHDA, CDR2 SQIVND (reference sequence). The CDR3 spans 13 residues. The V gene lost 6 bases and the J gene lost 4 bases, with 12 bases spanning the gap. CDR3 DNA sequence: TGTGCCAGTAGGGACACCCCTGGCACTGAAGCTTTCTTT. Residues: CASRDTPGTEAFF.

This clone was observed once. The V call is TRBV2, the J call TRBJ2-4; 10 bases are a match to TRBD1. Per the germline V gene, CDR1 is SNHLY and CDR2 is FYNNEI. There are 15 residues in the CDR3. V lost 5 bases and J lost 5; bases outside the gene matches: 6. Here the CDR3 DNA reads TGTGCCAGCAGTTGGGACAGGGGAGTCGAAAACATTCAGTACTTC. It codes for CASSWDRGVENIQYF.

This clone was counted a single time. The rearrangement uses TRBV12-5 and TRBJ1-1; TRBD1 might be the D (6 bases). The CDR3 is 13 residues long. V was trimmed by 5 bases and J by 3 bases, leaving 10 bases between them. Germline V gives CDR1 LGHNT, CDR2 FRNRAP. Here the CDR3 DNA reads TGTGCTAGTGGTAGGGACACCTACACTGAAGCTTTCTTT. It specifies CASGRDTYTEAFF.

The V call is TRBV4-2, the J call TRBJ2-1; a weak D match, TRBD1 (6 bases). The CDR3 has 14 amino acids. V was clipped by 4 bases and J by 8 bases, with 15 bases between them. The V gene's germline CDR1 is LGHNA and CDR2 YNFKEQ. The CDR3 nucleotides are TGTGCCAGCAGCCCGAGGTGGGGGCGGGATGAGCAGTTCTTC. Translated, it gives CASSPRWGRDEQFF.

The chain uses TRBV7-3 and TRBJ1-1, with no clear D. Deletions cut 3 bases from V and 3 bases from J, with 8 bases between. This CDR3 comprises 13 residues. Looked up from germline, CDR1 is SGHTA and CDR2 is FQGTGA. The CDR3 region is CASSLMRYTEAFF. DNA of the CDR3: TGTGCCAGCAGCTTGATGCGGTACACTGAAGCTTTCTTT.

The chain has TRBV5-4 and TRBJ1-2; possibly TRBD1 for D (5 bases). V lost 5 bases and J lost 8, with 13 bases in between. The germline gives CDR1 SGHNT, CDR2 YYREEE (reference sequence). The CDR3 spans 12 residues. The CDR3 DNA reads TGTGCCAGCAGACCCGGAACAGGAGGCTACACCTTC. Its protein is CASRPGTGGYTF.

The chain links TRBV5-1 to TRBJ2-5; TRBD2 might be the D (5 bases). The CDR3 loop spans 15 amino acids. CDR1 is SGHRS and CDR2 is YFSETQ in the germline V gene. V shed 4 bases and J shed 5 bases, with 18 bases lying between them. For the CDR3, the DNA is TGCGCCAGCAGCGGTGGACTGGGGTTGGGGGAGACCCAGTACTTC. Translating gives CASSGGLGLGETQYF.

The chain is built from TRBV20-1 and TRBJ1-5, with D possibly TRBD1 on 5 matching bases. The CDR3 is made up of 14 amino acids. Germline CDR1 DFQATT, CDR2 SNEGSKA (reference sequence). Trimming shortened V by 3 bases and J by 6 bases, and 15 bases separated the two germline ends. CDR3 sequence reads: CSASWGSPSQPQHF. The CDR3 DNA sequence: TGCAGTGCTAGTTGGGGCAGCCCAAGTCAGCCCCAGCATTTT.

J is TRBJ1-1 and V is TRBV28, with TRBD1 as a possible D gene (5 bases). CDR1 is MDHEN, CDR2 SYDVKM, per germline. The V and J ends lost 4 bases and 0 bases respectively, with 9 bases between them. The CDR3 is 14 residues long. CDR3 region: CASSWGGVNTEAFF. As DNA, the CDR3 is TGTGCCAGCAGTTGGGGGGGGGTGAACACTGAAGCTTTCTTT.

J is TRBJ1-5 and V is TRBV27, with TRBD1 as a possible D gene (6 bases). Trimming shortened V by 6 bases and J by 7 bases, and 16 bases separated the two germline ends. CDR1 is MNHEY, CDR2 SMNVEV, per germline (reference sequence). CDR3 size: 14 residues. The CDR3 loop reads CASRHRQVPQPQHF. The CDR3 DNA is TGTGCCAGCAGACACAGACAGGTTCCCCAGCCCCAGCATTTT.

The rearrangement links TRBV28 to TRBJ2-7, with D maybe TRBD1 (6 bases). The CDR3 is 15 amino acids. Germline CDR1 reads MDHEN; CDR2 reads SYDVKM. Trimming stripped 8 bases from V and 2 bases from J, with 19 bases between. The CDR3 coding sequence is TGTGCCAGCGGCCCCGAAACAGGGCCCACCTACGAGCAGTACTTC. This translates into CASGPETGPTYEQYF.

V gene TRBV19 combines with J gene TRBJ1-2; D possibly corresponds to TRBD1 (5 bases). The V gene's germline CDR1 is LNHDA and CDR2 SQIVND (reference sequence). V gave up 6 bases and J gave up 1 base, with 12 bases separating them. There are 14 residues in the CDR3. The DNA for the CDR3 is TGTGCCAGTAGAGGGACTGGCGGTAACTATGGCTACACCTTC. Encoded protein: CASRGTGGNYGYTF. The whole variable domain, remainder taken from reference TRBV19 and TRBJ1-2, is DGGITQSPKYLFRKEGQNVTLSCEQNLNHDAMYWYRQDPGQGLRLIYYSQIVNDFQKGDIAEGYSVSREKKESFPLTVTSAQKNPTAFYLCASRGTGGNYGYTFGSGTRLTVV.

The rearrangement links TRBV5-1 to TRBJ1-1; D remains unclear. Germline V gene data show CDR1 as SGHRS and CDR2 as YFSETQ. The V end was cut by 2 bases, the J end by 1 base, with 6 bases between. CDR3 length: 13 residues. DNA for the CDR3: TGCGCCAGCAGCTTCCCTCCGAACACTGAAGCTTTCTTT. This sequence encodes CASSFPPNTEAFF.